Described below is a single T cell receptor (beta chain) sequence and its context. Produced via immunoSEQ multiplex PCR; TCRdb's table is partial and in-frame only. Of under 110,000 clones listed, roughly 95% are singletons. CDR3 length: 17 residues. The V gene's germline CDR1 is LNHNV and CDR2 YYDKDF (reference sequence). The V and J ends lost 5 bases and 6 bases respectively, with 25 bases between them. This sample was included in a study of technical replicates of blood from a few donors. The sequence was collected from a human donor in good health. This chain links TRBV15 with TRBJ1-1; D is possibly TRBD1 (6 bases). What was sequenced was T cells isolated from PBMCs. This chain's CDR3 is CATSEEYKGGAWAEAFF. In DNA, the CDR3 is TGTGCCACCAGCGAAGAATACAAGGGGGGGGCTTGGGCTGAAGCTTTCTTT. The complete variable domain, with remaining parts taken from reference TRBV15 and TRBJ1-1, reads DAMVIQNPRYQVTQFGKPVTLSCSQTLNHNVMYWYQQKSSQAPKLLFHYYDKDFNNEADTPDNFQSRRPNTSFCFLDIRSPGLGDTAMYLCATSEEYKGGAWAEAFFGQGTRLTVV.